The entry below describes one T cell receptor beta chain. The data stem from a study of blood T cell repertoires in COVID-19. About the research overall: Samples representing acute and convalescent COVID-19 were sourced from the United States, Italy and Spain.

Recovered status applied to Cohort 3 donors who had two consecutive negative PCRs. It also applied to those with clearance or with symptom resolution. Unmatched junction bases numbered 11, after V lost 8 bases and J lost 8 bases. Germline CDR1 and CDR2: PRHDT and FYEKMQ (reference sequence). There are 15 residues in the CDR3. Profiled with immunoSEQ multiplex PCR; TCRdb holds only in-frame clones, not every one. The table includes about 200,000 clones, 70% to 85% detected once. This receptor was taken from a man aged 40-50 years who had recovered from COVID-19. J is TRBJ1-3 and V is TRBV13; 11 bases fit TRBD1. Material for sequencing was PBMCs or T cells enriched from blood (not recorded which). The CDR3 DNA follows: TGTGCCAGCGGCCCCCAAGGGACAGGGGGTTACACCATATATTTT. Protein product: CASGPQGTGGYTIYF.